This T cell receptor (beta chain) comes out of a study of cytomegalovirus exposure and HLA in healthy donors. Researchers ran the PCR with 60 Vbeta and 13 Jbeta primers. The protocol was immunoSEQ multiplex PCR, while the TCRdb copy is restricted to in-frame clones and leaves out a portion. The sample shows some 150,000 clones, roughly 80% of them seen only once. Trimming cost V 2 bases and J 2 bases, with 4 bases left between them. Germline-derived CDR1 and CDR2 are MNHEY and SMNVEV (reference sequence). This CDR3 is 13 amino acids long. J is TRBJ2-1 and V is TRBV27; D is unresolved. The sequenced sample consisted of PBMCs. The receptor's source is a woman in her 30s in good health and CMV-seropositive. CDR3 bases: TGTGCCAGCAGTTTAGTAGCCTACAATGAGCAGTTCTTC. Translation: CASSLVAYNEQFF.